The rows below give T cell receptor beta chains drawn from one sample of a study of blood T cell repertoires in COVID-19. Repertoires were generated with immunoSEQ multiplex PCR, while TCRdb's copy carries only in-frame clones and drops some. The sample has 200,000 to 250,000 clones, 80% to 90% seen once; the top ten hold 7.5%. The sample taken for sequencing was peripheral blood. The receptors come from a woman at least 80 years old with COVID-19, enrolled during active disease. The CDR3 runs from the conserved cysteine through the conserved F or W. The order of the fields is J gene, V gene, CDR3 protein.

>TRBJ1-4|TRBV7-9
CASSYTGDGEKLFF
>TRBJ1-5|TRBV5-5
CASSLEFQGQPQHF
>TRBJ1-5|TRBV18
CASSTGEGDQPQHF
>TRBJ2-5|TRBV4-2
CASSQLAGGYVETQYF
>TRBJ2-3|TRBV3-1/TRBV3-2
CASSQAGTRSTDTQYF
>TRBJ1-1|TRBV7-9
CASSQMRTNTEAFF
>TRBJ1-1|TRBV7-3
CASSLSGTGGTEAFF
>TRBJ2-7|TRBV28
CASSAGGEYEQYF
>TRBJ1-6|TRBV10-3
CAIRGGPSNSPLHF
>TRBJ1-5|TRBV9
CASSVEGKGQPQHF
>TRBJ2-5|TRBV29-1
CSVGEGHLGETQYF
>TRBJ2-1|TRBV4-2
CASGPGGGPASYNEQFF
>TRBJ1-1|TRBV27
CASSFKVLPMPLAEAFF
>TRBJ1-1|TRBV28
CASTLGGGNEAFF
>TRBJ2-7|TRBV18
CASSERTAYYEQYF
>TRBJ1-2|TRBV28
CASNGEIDGYTF
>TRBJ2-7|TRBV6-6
CASSGWNSYEQYF
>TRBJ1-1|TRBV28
CASRQLNTEAFF
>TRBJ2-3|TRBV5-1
CASSSQTGSTDTQYF
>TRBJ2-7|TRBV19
CASSPGLTPSSYEQYF
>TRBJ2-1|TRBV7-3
CASSSRLASYNEQFF
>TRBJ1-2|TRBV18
CASSPSGGNGYTF
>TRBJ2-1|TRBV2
CASREGTSEYNEQFF
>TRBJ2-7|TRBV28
CASSLAGGNYEQYF
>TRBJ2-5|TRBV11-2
CASSLGRGLATQYF
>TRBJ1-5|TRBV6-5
CASSRDRGNQPQHF